This TCR beta chain derives from a study of cytomegalovirus exposure and HLA in healthy donors. PCR amplification relied on 60 Vbeta primers (plus 13 Jbeta primers). How the authors handled the data: Counted up in a later analysis, unique TCR beta chains came to 60 million to 95 million, with some 9.9 million shared. Measured with immunoSEQ multiplex PCR; TCRdb has only the in-frame clones, and not every one. The DNA gave D and trimming, while V, J and clone size come from that table. The sample carries about 130,000 clones, 70% to 85% recorded once. V was shortened by 11 bases and J by 3 bases, with 14 bases between the two germline ends. This CDR3 comprises 13 residues. Germline CDR1 SGHTA, CDR2 FQGNSA. Study-wide points: When analyzed later, a missense DCLRE1C variant was found to be linked to TCR beta V- and J-gene trimming. In vitro experiments confirmed that a few CMV-associated chains were specific for CMV antigens. The likely origin of a cluster of highly shared sequence variants was a sequencing artifact.

This clone was counted once. Its antigen is unknown. The receptor's source is a man in his fifties in good health and CMV-seronegative. The chain has TRBV7-2 and TRBJ1-5; D is possibly TRBD1 (6 bases). Sequencing was performed on PBMCs. CDR3 in amino acids: CARPQGDNQPQHF. The CDR3 DNA follows: TGTGCCCGTCCACAGGGAGACAATCAGCCCCAGCATTTT.